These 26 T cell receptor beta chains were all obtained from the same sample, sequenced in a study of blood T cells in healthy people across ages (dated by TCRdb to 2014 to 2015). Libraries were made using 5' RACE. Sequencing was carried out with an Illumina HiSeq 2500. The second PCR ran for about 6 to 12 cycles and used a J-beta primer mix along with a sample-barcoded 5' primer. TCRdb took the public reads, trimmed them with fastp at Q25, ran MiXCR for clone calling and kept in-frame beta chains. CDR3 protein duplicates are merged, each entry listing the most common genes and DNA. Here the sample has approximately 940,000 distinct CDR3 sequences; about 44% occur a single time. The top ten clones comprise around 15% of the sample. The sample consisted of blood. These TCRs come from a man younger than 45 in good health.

The CDR3 nucleotides read TGTGCCAGCAGATTAAGGACAGGGCGGACCGGGGAGCTGTTTTTT. Protein sequence: CASRLRTGRTGELFF. V gene TRBV12-3 or TRBV12-4 combines with J gene TRBJ2-2, with TRBD1 matching 8 bases. V shed 6 bases and J 5 bases; nucleotides not matched to a gene: 8. The CDR3 runs 15 residues.

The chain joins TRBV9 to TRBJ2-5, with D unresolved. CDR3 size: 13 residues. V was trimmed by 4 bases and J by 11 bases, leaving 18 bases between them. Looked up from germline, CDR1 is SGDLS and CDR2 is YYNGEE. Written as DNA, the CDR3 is TGTGCCAGCAGCATCACACCATACAATGAGCAGTACTTC. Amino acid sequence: CASSITPYNEQYF.

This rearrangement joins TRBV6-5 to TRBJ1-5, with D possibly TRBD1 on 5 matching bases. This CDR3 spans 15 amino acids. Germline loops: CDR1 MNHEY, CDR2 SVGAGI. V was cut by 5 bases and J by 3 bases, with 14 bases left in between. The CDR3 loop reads CASSQDSFTNQPQHF. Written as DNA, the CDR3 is TGTGCCAGCAGTCAAGACAGTTTTACCAATCAGCCCCAGCATTTT.

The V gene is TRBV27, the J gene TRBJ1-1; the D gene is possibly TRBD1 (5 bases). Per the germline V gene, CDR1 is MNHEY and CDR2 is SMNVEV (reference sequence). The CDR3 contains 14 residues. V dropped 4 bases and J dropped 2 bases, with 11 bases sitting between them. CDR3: CASSWGESNTEAFF. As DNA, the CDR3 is TGTGCCAGCAGTTGGGGGGAGAGTAACACTGAAGCTTTCTTT.

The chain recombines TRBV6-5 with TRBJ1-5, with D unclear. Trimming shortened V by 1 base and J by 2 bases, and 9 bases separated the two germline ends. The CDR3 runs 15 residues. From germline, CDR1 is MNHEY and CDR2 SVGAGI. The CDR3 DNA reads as TGTGCCAGCAGTTACTTGGGTTTGGGCAATCAGCCCCAGCATTTT. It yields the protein CASSYLGLGNQPQHF.

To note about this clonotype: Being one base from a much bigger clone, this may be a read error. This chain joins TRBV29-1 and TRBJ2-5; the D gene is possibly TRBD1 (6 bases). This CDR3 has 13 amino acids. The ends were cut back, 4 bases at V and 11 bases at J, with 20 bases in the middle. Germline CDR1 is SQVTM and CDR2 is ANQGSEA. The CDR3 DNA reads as TGCAGCGTTGGAGGACAGACCTCTGGGGAGCAGTACTTC. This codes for CSVGGQTSGEQYF.

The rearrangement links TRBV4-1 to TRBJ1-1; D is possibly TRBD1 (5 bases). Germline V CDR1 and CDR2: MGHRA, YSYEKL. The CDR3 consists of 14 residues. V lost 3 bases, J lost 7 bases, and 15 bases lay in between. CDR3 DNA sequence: TGCGCCAGCAGCCAGGCCCCCGGGGCAGGTGAAGCTTTCTTT. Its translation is CASSQAPGAGEAFF.

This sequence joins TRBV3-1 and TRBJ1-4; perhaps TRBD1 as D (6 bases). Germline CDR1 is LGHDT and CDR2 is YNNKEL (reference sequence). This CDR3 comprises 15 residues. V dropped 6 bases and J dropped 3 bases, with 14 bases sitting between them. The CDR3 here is CASSRGISANEKLFF. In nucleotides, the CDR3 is TGTGCCAGCAGTAGGGGGATTTCGGCTAATGAAAAACTGTTTTTT.

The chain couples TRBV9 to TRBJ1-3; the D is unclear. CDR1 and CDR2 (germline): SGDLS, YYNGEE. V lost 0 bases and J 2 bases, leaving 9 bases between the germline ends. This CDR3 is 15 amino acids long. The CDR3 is CASSVAWAAGNTIYF. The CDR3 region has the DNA TGTGCCAGCAGCGTAGCTTGGGCAGCTGGAAACACCATATATTTT.

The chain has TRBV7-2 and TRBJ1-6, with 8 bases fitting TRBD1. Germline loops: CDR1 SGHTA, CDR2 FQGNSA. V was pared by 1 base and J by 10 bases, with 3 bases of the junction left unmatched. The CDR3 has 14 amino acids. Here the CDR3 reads CASSLGDRTSPLHF. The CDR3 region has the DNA TGTGCCAGCAGCTTAGGGGACAGGACCTCACCCCTCCACTTT.

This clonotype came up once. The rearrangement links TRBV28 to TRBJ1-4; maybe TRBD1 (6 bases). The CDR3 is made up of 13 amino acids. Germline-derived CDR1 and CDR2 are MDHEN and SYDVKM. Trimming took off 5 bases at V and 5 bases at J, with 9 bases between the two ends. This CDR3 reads CASSRTVNEKLFF. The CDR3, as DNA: TGTGCCAGCAGTAGGACAGTAAATGAAAAACTGTTTTTT. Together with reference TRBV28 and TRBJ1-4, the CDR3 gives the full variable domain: DVKVTQSSRYLVKRTGEKVFLECVQDMDHENMFWYRQDPGLGLRLIYFSYDVKMKEKGDIPEGYSVSREKKERFSLILESASTNQTSMYLCASSRTVNEKLFFGSGTQLSVL.

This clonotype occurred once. The CDR3, as DNA: TGCGCCAGCAGCTTGAGCCCCGACGGGGACACTGAAGCTTTCTTT. It specifies CASSLSPDGDTEAFF. This rearrangement joins TRBV5-1 to TRBJ1-1; D remains ambiguous. The germline CDR1 and CDR2 sequences are SGHRS and YFSETQ. Trimming left V 1 base short and J 3 bases short, with 13 bases between. The CDR3 runs to 15 residues. Supplemented by reference TRBV5-1 and TRBJ1-1, the full variable domain reads KAGVTQTPRYLIKTRGQQVTLSCSPISGHRSVSWYQQTPGQGLQFLFEYFSETQRNKGNFPGRFSGRQFSNSRSEMNVSTLELGDSALYLCASSLSPDGDTEAFFGQGTRLTVV.

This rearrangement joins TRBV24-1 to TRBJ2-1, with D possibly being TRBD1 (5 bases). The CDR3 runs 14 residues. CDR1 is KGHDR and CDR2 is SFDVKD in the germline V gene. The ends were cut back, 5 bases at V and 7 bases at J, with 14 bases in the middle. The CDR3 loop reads CATSGSRVGNEQFF. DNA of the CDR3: TGTGCCACCAGTGGGTCCAGGGTGGGGAATGAGCAGTTCTTC.

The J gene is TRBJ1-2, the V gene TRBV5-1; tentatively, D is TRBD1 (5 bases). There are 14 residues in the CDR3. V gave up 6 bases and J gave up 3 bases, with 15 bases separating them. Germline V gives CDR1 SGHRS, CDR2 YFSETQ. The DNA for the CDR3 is TGCGCCAGCACCCTGGGTGACAGCCACTATGGCTACACCTTC. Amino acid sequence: CASTLGDSHYGYTF.

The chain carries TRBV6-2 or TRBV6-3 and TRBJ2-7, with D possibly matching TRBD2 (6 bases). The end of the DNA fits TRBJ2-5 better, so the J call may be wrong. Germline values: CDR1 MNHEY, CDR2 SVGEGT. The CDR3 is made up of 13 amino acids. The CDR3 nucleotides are TGTGCCAGCAGTGGGACTGTACTGGAGACCCAGTACTTC. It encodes CASSGTVLETQYF.

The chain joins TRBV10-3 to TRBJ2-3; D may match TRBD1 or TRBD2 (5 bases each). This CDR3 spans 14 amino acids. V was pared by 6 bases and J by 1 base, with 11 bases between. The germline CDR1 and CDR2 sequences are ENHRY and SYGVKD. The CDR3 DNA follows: TGTGCCATCAGATTCATGGGGGGCACAGATACGCAGTATTTT. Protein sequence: CAIRFMGGTDTQYF.

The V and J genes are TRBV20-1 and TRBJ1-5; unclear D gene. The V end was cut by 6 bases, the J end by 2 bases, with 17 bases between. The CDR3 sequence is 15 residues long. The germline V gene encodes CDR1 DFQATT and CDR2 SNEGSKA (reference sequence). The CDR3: CSALKDGSGNQPQHF. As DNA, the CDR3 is TGCAGTGCCCTCAAGGACGGGTCGGGCAATCAGCCCCAGCATTTT.

In DNA, the CDR3 is TGTGCCACCAGCCTCACAGGGGAGACCCAGTACTTC. As protein: CATSLTGETQYF. This chain joins TRBV15 and TRBJ2-7; TRBD1 is a possible D gene (6 bases). The J call is doubtful: the DNA matches TRBJ2-5 better. CDR1 is LNHNV, CDR2 YYDKDF, per germline (reference sequence). The CDR3 is 12 amino acids.

The DNA of the CDR3 is TGTGCCAGCAGTCCCGTAGGGTCGATCGGGGAGCTGTTTTTT. This translates into CASSPVGSIGELFF. V usage is TRBV12-3 or TRBV12-4 and J usage is TRBJ2-2; no reliable D call. V dropped 5 bases and J dropped 7 bases, with 14 bases sitting between them. CDR3 length equals 14 residues.

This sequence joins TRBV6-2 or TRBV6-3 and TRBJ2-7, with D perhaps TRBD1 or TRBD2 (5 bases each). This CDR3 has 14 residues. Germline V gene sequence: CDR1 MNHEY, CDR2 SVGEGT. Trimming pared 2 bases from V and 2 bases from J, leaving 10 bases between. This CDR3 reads CASSYGDGPYEQYF. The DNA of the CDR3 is TGTGCCAGCAGTTACGGGGACGGACCCTACGAGCAGTACTTC.

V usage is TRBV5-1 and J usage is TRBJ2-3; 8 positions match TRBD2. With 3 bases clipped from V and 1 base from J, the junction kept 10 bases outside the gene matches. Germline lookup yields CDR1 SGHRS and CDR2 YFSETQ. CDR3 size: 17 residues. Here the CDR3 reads CASSSVPGGDGTDTQYF. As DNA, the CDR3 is TGCGCCAGCAGCTCAGTTCCGGGGGGGGACGGCACAGATACGCAGTATTTT.

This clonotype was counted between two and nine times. As DNA, the CDR3 is TGTGCCAGCAGCCAATCTATCAGACAGGGGAAGGGCTACACCTTC. It yields the protein CASSQSIRQGKGYTF. The J gene is TRBJ1-2, the V gene TRBV12-3 or TRBV12-4; 8 positions agree with TRBD1. This CDR3 comprises 15 residues. The trim removed 6 bases at V and 8 bases at J, leaving 14 bases unmatched.

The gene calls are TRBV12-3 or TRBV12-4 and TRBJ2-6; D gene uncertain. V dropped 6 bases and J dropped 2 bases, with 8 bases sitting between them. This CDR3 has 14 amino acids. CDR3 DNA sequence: TGTGCCAGCAGGGCCCCTACTGGGGCCAACGTCCTGACTTTC. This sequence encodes CASRAPTGANVLTF.

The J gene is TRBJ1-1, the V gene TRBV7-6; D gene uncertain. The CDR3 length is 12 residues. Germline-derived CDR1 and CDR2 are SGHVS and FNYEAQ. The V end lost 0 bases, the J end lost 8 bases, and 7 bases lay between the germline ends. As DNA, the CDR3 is TGTGCCAGCAGCTTAGCTGGGGAGGAAGCTTTCTTT. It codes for CASSLAGEEAFF.

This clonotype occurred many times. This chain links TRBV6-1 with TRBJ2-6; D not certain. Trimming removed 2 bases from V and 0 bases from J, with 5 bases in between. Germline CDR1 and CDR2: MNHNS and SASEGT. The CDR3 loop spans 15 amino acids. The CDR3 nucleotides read TGTGCCAGCAGTGAAAGCTCCTCTGGGGCCAACGTCCTGACTTTC. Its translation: CASSESSSGANVLTF.

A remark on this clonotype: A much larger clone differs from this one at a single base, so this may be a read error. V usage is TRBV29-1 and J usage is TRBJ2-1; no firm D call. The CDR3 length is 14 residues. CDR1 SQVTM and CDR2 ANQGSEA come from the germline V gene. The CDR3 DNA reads TGCAGCGTTTCGATCTGGAGCTCCTACAATGAGCTGTTCTTC. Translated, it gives CSVSIWSSYNELFF.